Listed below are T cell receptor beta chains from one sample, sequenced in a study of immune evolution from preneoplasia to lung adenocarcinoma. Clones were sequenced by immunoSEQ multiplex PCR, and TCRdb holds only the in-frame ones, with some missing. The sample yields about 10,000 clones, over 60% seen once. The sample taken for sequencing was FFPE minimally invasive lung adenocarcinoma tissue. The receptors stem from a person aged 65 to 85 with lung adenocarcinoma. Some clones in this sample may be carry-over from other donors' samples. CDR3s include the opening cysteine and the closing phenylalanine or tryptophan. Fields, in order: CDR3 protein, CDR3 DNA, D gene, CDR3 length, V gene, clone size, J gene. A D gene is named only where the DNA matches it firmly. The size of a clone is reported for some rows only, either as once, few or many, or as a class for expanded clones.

CDR3: CAWGIQETQYF; DNA: TGTGCCTGGGGGATACAAGAGACCCAGTACTTC; D: .; length: 11; V: TRBV30; size: .; J: TRBJ2-5
CDR3: CASSQGTGETEAFF; DNA: TGTGCCAGCTCACAAGGGACAGGGGAAACTGAAGCTTTCTTT; D: TRBD1; length: 14; V: TRBV18; size: .; J: TRBJ1-1
CDR3: CSASLDQPQHF; DNA: TGCAGTGCTAGTCTCGATCAGCCCCAGCATTTT; D: .; length: 11; V: TRBV20-1; size: .; J: TRBJ1-5
CDR3: CASSRGGGRQETQYF; DNA: TGTGCCAGCAGCCGCGGAGGTGGACGGCAAGAGACCCAGTACTTC; D: .; length: 15; V: TRBV7-3; size: few; J: TRBJ2-5
CDR3: CASSKGGQRYEQYF; DNA: TGTGCCAGCAGCAAGGGGGGGCAACGCTACGAGCAGTACTTC; D: .; length: 14; V: TRBV5-4; size: once; J: TRBJ2-7
CDR3: CASSPMTANTEAFF; DNA: TGTGCCAGCTCACCAATGACAGCGAACACTGAAGCTTTCTTT; D: .; length: 14; V: TRBV18; size: .; J: TRBJ1-1
CDR3: CSVLLRTPLGYTF; DNA: TGCAGCGTACTACTCCGGACACCCCTCGGCTACACCTTC; D: .; length: 13; V: TRBV29-1; size: .; J: TRBJ1-2
CDR3: CASSVTGGHETQYF; DNA: TGTGCCAGCAGCGTTACGGGGGGCCACGAGACCCAGTACTTC; D: .; length: 14; V: TRBV5-4; size: .; J: TRBJ2-5
CDR3: CASSLRDGYTF; DNA: TGTGCCAGCAGCTTGCGGGATGGCTACACCTTC; D: .; length: 11; V: TRBV7-9; size: once; J: TRBJ1-2
CDR3: CASSERSAAGGLNEQFF; DNA: TGTGCCAGCAGTGAACGGTCTGCAGCGGGGGGGCTAAATGAGCAGTTCTTC; D: TRBD2; length: 17; V: TRBV6-1; size: .; J: TRBJ2-1
CDR3: CASSLDGGGTDTQYF; DNA: TGTGCCAGCAGCTTAGACGGGGGGGGCACAGATACGCAGTATTTT; D: TRBD2; length: 15; V: TRBV7-2; size: .; J: TRBJ2-3
CDR3: CASSRLAGGHNEQFF; DNA: TGTGCCAGCAGCCGACTAGCGGGGGGGCACAATGAGCAGTTCTTC; D: TRBD2; length: 15; V: TRBV14; size: .; J: TRBJ2-1
CDR3: CASSLWASYEQYF; DNA: TGTGCCAGCAGCTTATGGGCGTCCTACGAGCAGTACTTC; D: .; length: 13; V: TRBV7-3; size: .; J: TRBJ2-7
CDR3: CASSEAPTGRPQHF; DNA: TGTGCCAGCAGTGAAGCCCCTACGGGGCGGCCCCAGCATTTT; D: .; length: 14; V: TRBV6-1; size: few; J: TRBJ1-5
CDR3: CASSQAGGSGTQYF; DNA: TGTGCCAGCAGTCAGGCGGGGGGGTCCGGGACCCAGTACTTC; D: TRBD2; length: 14; V: TRBV6-4; size: .; J: TRBJ2-5
CDR3: CASSLVPLRGTEAFF; DNA: TGTGCCAGCAGCTTGGTTCCCCTAAGGGGCACTGAAGCTTTCTTT; D: .; length: 15; V: TRBV5-6; size: few; J: TRBJ1-1
CDR3: CASRPNYEQFF; DNA: TGTGCCAGCCGCCCCAACTATGAGCAGTTCTTC; D: .; length: 11; V: TRBV2; size: few; J: TRBJ2-1
CDR3: CSARGGYGYTF; DNA: TGCAGTGCTAGAGGGGGCTATGGCTACACCTTC; D: .; length: 11; V: TRBV20-1; size: .; J: TRBJ1-2
CDR3: CASSYYGLQTGTYTEAFF; DNA: TGTGCCAGCAGCTATTATGGTCTCCAGACAGGCACGTACACTGAAGCTTTCTTT; D: .; length: 18; V: TRBV7-9; size: .; J: TRBJ1-1
CDR3: CASSDRGPYEQYF; DNA: TGTGCCAGCAGCGACCGGGGCCCCTACGAGCAGTACTTC; D: .; length: 13; V: TRBV7-9; size: .; J: TRBJ2-7
CDR3: CAWSTRRYEQYF; DNA: TGTGCCTGGAGTACTCGAAGGTACGAGCAGTACTTC; D: .; length: 12; V: TRBV30; size: .; J: TRBJ2-7
CDR3: CASSQGTVSYGYTF; DNA: TGTGCCAGCAGCCAAGGGACAGTGTCCTATGGCTACACCTTC; D: .; length: 14; V: TRBV14; size: .; J: TRBJ1-2
CDR3: CASSQEFGGGYGYTF; DNA: TGTGCCAGCAGCCAAGAATTCGGAGGGGGCTATGGCTACACCTTC; D: .; length: 15; V: TRBV4-2; size: .; J: TRBJ1-2
CDR3: CACGVDRNYGYTF; DNA: TGTGCCTGCGGGGTCGACCGAAACTATGGCTACACCTTC; D: .; length: 13; V: TRBV30; size: few; J: TRBJ1-2
CDR3: CASRQQGITEAFF; DNA: TGTGCCAGCAGACAACAGGGAATCACTGAAGCTTTCTTT; D: .; length: 13; V: TRBV2; size: .; J: TRBJ1-1
CDR3: CSVATGGRNQPQHF; DNA: TGCAGCGTTGCGACAGGCGGTAGAAATCAGCCCCAGCATTTT; D: .; length: 14; V: TRBV29-1; size: .; J: TRBJ1-5
CDR3: CASSVGGKNTEAFF; DNA: TGTGCCAGTAGTGTGGGGGGGAAGAACACTGAAGCTTTCTTT; D: .; length: 14; V: TRBV19; size: .; J: TRBJ1-1
CDR3: CASSPGRGEQYF; DNA: TGTGCCAGCTCACCAGGCAGGGGCGAGCAGTACTTC; D: .; length: 12; V: TRBV18; size: .; J: TRBJ2-7
CDR3: CASSVDEGAVYGYTF; DNA: TGTGCCAGCAGCGTAGATGAGGGGGCGGTCTATGGCTACACCTTC; D: TRBD1; length: 15; V: TRBV9; size: .; J: TRBJ1-2
CDR3: CASSGGAGLNTEAFF; DNA: TGTGCCAGCTCAGGGGGGGCGGGCTTGAACACTGAAGCTTTCTTT; D: .; length: 15; V: TRBV18; size: .; J: TRBJ1-1
CDR3: CASSLGSVSEQFF; DNA: TGTGCCAGCAGCTTAGGGTCAGTCAGTGAGCAGTTCTTC; D: .; length: 13; V: TRBV7-8; size: few; J: TRBJ2-1
CDR3: CASSQAGEFEANVLTF; DNA: TGCGCCAGCAGCCAAGCCGGGGAGTTTGAGGCCAACGTCCTGACTTTC; D: .; length: 16; V: TRBV4-3; size: .; J: TRBJ2-6
CDR3: CASSSTGGRAEKLFF; DNA: TGTGCCAGCAGCTCTACCGGGGGGCGGGCCGAAAAACTGTTTTTT; D: .; length: 15; V: TRBV7-9; size: .; J: TRBJ1-4
CDR3: CASSLTGFGYTF; DNA: TGTGCCAGCAGCTTGACTGGGTTTGGCTACACCTTC; D: .; length: 12; V: TRBV5-4; size: .; J: TRBJ1-2
CDR3: CANLRETDAQYF; DNA: TGCGCCAACCTGAGGGAAACAGATGCGCAGTATTTT; D: .; length: 12; V: TRBV23-1; size: once; J: TRBJ2-3
CDR3: CASRDRASYEQYF; DNA: TGTGCCAGCAGGGACAGGGCTTCCTACGAGCAGTACTTC; D: TRBD1; length: 13; V: TRBV5-4; size: .; J: TRBJ2-7
CDR3: CAWESGQDNSPLHF; DNA: TGTGCCTGGGAATCGGGACAAGATAATTCACCCCTCCACTTT; D: .; length: 14; V: TRBV30; size: .; J: TRBJ1-6
CDR3: CAWSGRDEKLFF; DNA: TGTGCCTGGAGTGGCAGAGATGAAAAACTGTTTTTT; D: .; length: 12; V: TRBV30; size: .; J: TRBJ1-4
CDR3: CASSLSGANTEAFF; DNA: TGTGCCAGCAGTTTATCAGGGGCTAACACTGAAGCTTTCTTT; D: .; length: 14; V: TRBV28; size: .; J: TRBJ1-1
CDR3: CASSSWANNSPLHF; DNA: TGTGCCAGCAGTTCTTGGGCGAATAATTCACCCCTCCACTTT; D: .; length: 14; V: TRBV6-5; size: .; J: TRBJ1-6
CDR3: CASSSQGIIAYEQYF; DNA: TGTGCCAGCAGCTCACAGGGAATCATCGCGTACGAGCAGTACTTC; D: .; length: 15; V: TRBV6-1; size: .; J: TRBJ2-7
CDR3: CASSLGPGETDTQYF; DNA: TGTGCCAGCAGCTTGGGCCCAGGGGAAACAGATACGCAGTATTTT; D: .; length: 15; V: TRBV5-6; size: .; J: TRBJ2-3
CDR3: CASSRTGVQFF; DNA: TGTGCCAGCAGCCGGACAGGGGTGCAGTTCTTC; D: TRBD1; length: 11; V: TRBV11-2; size: once; J: TRBJ2-1
CDR3: CAFGRHDNEQFF; DNA: TGTGCCTTTGGACGGCATGACAATGAGCAGTTCTTC; D: .; length: 12; V: TRBV6-1; size: .; J: TRBJ2-1
CDR3: CASSPVTERYEQYF; DNA: TGTGCCAGCAGCCCCGTAACAGAGCGCTACGAGCAGTACTTC; D: .; length: 14; V: TRBV7-9; size: .; J: TRBJ2-7
CDR3: CASSLASGGARDHEQYF; DNA: TGTGCCAGCAGCTTGGCTAGCGGGGGGGCCCGGGACCACGAGCAGTACTTC; D: TRBD2; length: 17; V: TRBV5-4; size: .; J: TRBJ2-7
CDR3: CASGLEPGGGQPQHF; DNA: TGTGCTAGTGGTTTGGAGCCGGGTGGGGGACAGCCCCAGCATTTT; D: .; length: 15; V: TRBV12-5; size: once; J: TRBJ1-5
CDR3: CASSLGQGQTEAFF; DNA: TGCGCCAGCAGCTTGGGGCAGGGACAGACTGAAGCTTTCTTT; D: TRBD1; length: 14; V: TRBV5-1; size: .; J: TRBJ1-1
CDR3: CASSPEVDTQYF; DNA: TGCGCCAGCAGCCCGGAGGTTGATACGCAGTATTTT; D: .; length: 12; V: TRBV5-1; size: .; J: TRBJ2-3
CDR3: CASSRDAFANTGELFF; DNA: TGCGCCAGCAGCCGGGACGCCTTCGCGAACACCGGGGAGCTGTTTTTT; D: .; length: 16; V: TRBV4-1; size: .; J: TRBJ2-2
CDR3: CASSPLGEKLASDYF; DNA: TGTGCCAGCAGCCCCCTCGGGGAAAAACTAGCGTCGGATTACTTC; D: TRBD2; length: 15; V: TRBV14; size: few; J: TRBJ2-7